This TCR beta chain comes out of a study of regulatory T cells in long-lasting Graves disease (dated by TCRdb to the early 2020s). For context, the study as a whole: To count as having persistent Graves' disease, a patient had to have received antithyroid drug treatment for over 5 years with TSH receptor autoantibodies remaining persistently positive. Peripheral blood TCR sequencing and RNA sequencing compared persistent Graves' disease patients with newly diagnosed Graves' disease patients. The study took place in China and was registered as a clinical trial. Antithyroid drugs had been taken for about 9.7 years on average by persistent Graves' disease patients in the clinical cohort. TCR sequencing covered around 13 persistent and roughly 20 newly diagnosed Graves' disease patients, some 33 samples in total.

Receptor amplification or capture employed multiplex PCR. The instrument was an Illumina HiSeq 4000. TCR beta libraries were built with iRepertoire HTBI primers and Arm-PCR amplification of CDR3 regions. Before sequencing, the PCR products underwent gel purification. As for the original processing: Gene usage analysis of CDR3 amino acid clonotypes relied on the approximately 62 TRBV and about 13 TRBJ segments identified across samples. Filtered high-quality paired reads were merged into contigs using COPE and FqMerger. BLAST was used to align contigs to the IMGT TRBV, TRBD and TRBJ reference genes, and CDR3 was defined following IMGT. Any clonotype with a frequency above 0.1% was counted as a highly expanded clone. Shannon entropy was used to measure repertoire diversity, and the Gini coefficient was used to measure V-J evenness. A clonotype was considered public if more than one individual shared it. The public reads were run again by TCRdb, first through fastp at Q25 and then through MiXCR, and only productive beta chains were kept. Identical CDR3 proteins give one entry, which carries the most common genes and DNA. The V and J calls and clone size are TCRdb's, not the authors'. The sample table records about 460,000 distinct CDR3 sequences; 20% to 25% of these occur just once. Of the sample, roughly 13% is held by the ten largest clones.

Inclusive of the bounding cysteine and phenylalanine, the CDR3 is 13 residues long. Only the CDR3 region is kept as DNA, spanning 39 bases read in frame from base 1. According to the germline V gene (reference sequence), CDR1 reads DFQATT and CDR2 reads SNEGSKA. V was cut back by 5 bases and J by 6 bases, leaving a gap of 17 bases between them. Broader findings and caveats from the paper: The authors acknowledged the small sample size as a limitation that may reduce accuracy. Persistent patients shared more public clonotypes among themselves (around 2,700) than newly diagnosed patients did (over 900). Sequencing and analysis were limited to the TCR beta chain. Preferential use of TRBV28, TRBJ1-2 and TRBJ2-5 was observed in persistent disease, whereas TRBV20-1 and TRBJ2-1 were favored in newly diagnosed disease. Because the primary lesion, thyroid tissue, could not be accessed, the study looked at peripheral blood alone. Lower TCR Shannon entropy and fewer highly expanded clones were observed in persistent Graves' disease patients than in newly diagnosed patients, which suggested clonal expansion.

The time point label corresponds to: persistent/refractory GD, antithyroid drugs over 5 years with positive TRAb. For both TCR sequencing and RNA sequencing, RNA was extracted from PBMCs using TRIzol. The diagnosis of Graves' disease followed American Thyroid Association guidelines. The patients came from an endocrinology department in Xi'an, China. From each patient, nine milliliters of peripheral blood was collected into an EDTA anticoagulant tube. Ficoll Paque Plus density gradient separation was used to isolate PBMCs, and no further T cell sorting was done. An Agilent 2100 Bioanalyzer and agarose gel were used to check RNA quality, while a NanoDrop 2000 measured RNA concentration. This clonotype came up a few times. Its antigen remains unidentified. The record has no base qualities; no much larger clone is one base away.

The sequences come from peripheral blood mononuclear cells (PBMCs), collected when the disease was refractory, from a patient treated with antithyroid drugs. The chain was built from TRBV20-1 and TRBJ2-7, with TRBD2 tentatively as D gene (6 bases match). The receptor's source is a female donor with Graves disease. At the DNA level, the sequence is TGCAGTGCTCCAATGGGGACTCTGGGCGAGCAGTACTTC. It codes for CSAPMGTLGEQYF.